This T cell receptor (beta chain) comes out of a study of OX40 agonist ivuxolimab in advanced cancers. Some clones are missing from TCRdb's copy, which holds only in-frame ones; the method was immunoSEQ multiplex PCR. The sample lists 55,000 to 80,000 clones; more than 85% were seen once. Here the sequenced sample was CD4+ or CD8+ T cells sorted from blood, taken in a trial of the OX40 agonist ivuxolimab. The clonotype was recovered from an adult with an advanced solid tumor such as melanoma, head and neck, liver or kidney cancer.

CDR3 bases: TGCGCCAGCGGCCAACAGAGGCACTATGGCTACACCTTC. It codes for CASGQQRHYGYTF. This chain uses TRBV10-2 with TRBJ1-2; D gene uncertain. This CDR3 comprises 13 residues. Germline V lookup: CDR1 WSHSY, CDR2 SAAADI. V lost 8 bases and J 3 bases, leaving 13 bases between the germline ends.